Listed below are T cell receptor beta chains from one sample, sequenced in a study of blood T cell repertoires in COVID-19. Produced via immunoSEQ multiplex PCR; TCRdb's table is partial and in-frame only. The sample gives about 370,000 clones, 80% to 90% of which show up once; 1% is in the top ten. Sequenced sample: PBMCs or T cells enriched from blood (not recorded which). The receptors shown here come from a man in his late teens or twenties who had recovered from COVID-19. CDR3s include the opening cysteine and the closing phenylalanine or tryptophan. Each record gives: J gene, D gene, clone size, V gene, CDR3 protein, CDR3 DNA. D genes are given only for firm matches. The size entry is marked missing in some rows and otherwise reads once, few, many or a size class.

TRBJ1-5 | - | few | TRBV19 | CASRLTVDNQPQHF | TGTGCCAGTAGATTGACAGTAGACAATCAGCCCCAGCATTTT
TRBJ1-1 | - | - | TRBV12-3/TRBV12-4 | CASSLRRGAEAFF | TGTGCCAGCAGTTTAAGACGGGGAGCTGAAGCTTTCTTT
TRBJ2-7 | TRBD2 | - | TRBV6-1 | CASSEGGLIQLSYEQYF | TGTGCCAGCAGTGAAGGGGGACTAATTCAACTCTCCTACGAGCAGTACTTC
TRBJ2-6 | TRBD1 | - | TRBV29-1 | CSVTGTESGANVLTF | TGCAGCGTTACCGGGACAGAGTCTGGGGCCAACGTCCTGACTTTC
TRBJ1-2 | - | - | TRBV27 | CASSLSARAAQTF | TGTGCCAGCAGTTTATCTGCCAGGGCCGCCCAAACCTTC
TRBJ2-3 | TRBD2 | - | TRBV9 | CASSVSGRASTDTQYF | TGTGCCAGCAGCGTTAGCGGGAGGGCCAGCACAGATACGCAGTATTTT
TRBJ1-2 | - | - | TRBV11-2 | CASTGTRYGYTF | TGTGCCAGCACTGGGACACGATATGGCTACACCTTC
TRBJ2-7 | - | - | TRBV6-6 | CASSYAGLEQYF | TGTGCCAGCAGTTACGCAGGGCTCGAGCAGTACTTC
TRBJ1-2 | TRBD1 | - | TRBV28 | CASREGQGTVGYTF | TGTGCCAGCAGAGAGGGACAGGGGACAGTGGGCTACACCTTC
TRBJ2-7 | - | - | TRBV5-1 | CASSLELATYEQYF | TGCGCCAGCAGCTTGGAACTAGCCACCTACGAGCAGTACTTC
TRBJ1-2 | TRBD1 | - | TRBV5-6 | CASSLLGTGAPVNYGYTF | TGTGCCAGCAGCTTACTCGGGACAGGGGCTCCGGTGAACTATGGCTACACCTTC
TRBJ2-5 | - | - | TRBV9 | CASSVGVAEQETQYF | TGTGCCAGCAGCGTAGGAGTAGCAGAACAAGAGACCCAGTACTTC
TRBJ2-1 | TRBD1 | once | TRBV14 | CASSPQTGEISYNEQFF | TGTGCCAGCAGCCCCCAAACAGGGGAAATCTCCTACAATGAGCAGTTCTTC
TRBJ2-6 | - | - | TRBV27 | CASSPLGGSGANVLTF | TGTGCCAGCAGTCCGTTGGGGGGCTCTGGGGCCAACGTCCTGACTTTC
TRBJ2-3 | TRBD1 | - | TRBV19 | CASSTPYRGGTDTQYF | TGTGCCAGTAGTACCCCTTACAGGGGTGGGACAGATACGCAGTATTTT
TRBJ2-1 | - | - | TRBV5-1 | CASSLAVAYNEQFF | TGCGCCAGCAGCTTGGCCGTAGCGTACAATGAGCAGTTCTTC
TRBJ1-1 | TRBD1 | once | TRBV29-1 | CSVDQGGNTEAFF | TGCAGCGTTGATCAGGGGGGGAACACTGAAGCTTTCTTT
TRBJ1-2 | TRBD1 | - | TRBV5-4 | CASSYAGQGLYGYTF | TGTGCCAGCAGCTACGCGGGACAGGGGCTCTATGGCTACACCTTC
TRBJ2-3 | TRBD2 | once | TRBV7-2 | CASSPGTSGFRYTQYF | TGTGCCAGCAGCCCCGGGACTAGCGGGTTCAGATATACGCAGTATTTT
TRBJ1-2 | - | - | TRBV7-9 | CASSIQGSGYTF | TGTGCCAGCAGCATACAGGGTAGCGGCTACACCTTC
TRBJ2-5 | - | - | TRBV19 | CASSMALQETQYF | TGTGCCAGTAGTATGGCCTTGCAAGAGACCCAGTACTTC
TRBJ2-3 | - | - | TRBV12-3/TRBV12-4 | CASSLSSDTQYF | TGTGCCAGCAGTTTGTCCTCCGATACGCAGTATTTT
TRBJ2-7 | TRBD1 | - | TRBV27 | CASSSGQLTYEQYF | TGTGCCAGCAGCTCGGGACAGCTAACCTACGAGCAGTACTTC
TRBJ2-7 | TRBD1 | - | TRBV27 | CASSISQGAYEQYF | TGTGCCAGCAGTATTTCACAGGGGGCCTACGAGCAGTACTTC
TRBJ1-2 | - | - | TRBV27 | CASRYLDSGNYGYTF | TGTGCCAGCAGGTATCTCGATTCAGGGAACTATGGCTACACCTTC
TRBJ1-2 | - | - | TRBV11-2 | CASSPIAEPDGYTF | TGTGCCAGCAGCCCAATCGCTGAGCCCGATGGCTACACCTTC
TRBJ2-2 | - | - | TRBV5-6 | CASSLEAGLMTGELFF | TGTGCCAGCAGCTTGGAGGCGGGGTTAATGACCGGGGAGCTGTTTTTT
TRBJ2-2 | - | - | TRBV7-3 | CASSSPPGAGHTGELFF | TGTGCCAGCAGCTCGCCCCCCGGGGCGGGACACACCGGGGAGCTGTTTTTT
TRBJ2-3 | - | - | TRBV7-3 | CASSQTGGTDTQYF | TGTGCCAGCAGTCAAACGGGGGGCACAGATACGCAGTATTTT
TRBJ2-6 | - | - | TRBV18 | CASSPRGSGANVLTF | TGTGCCAGCTCACCAAGGGGGTCCGGGGCCAACGTCCTGACTTTC
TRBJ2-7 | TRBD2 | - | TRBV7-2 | CASSLNGRVGEQYF | TGTGCCAGCAGCTTAAACGGGAGGGTGGGTGAGCAGTACTTC